One sample yielded the 24 T cell receptor beta chains listed below, sequenced in a study of blood T cell repertoires in COVID-19. The assay was immunoSEQ multiplex PCR, and TCRdb's table has in-frame clones only and misses some. Of around 77,000 clones listed, around 80% are singletons. Input material: peripheral blood. The source is a human donor in a cohort sampled during active COVID-19.

This clone was recorded a few times. This chain uses TRBV7-9 with TRBJ2-7; 8 bases agree with TRBD1. Germline V gene data show CDR1 as SEHNR and CDR2 as FQNEAQ (reference sequence). After removal of 5 bases from V and 6 bases from J, the junction contained 9 bases not matched to a gene. This CDR3 spans 14 amino acids. CDR3 coding DNA: TGTGCCAGCAGCCTCGGACAGGGAAGGGGCGAGCAGTACTTC. It is translated as CASSLGQGRGEQYF.

This clone was detected only once. The CDR3: CASSFFVGSGGSDTQYF. The CDR3 DNA reads as TGTGCCAGCAGCTTCTTCGTTGGGAGCGGGGGGTCAGATACGCAGTATTTT. This rearrangement joins TRBV7-9 to TRBJ2-3; the match to TRBD2 covers 9 bases. This CDR3 contains 17 residues. The germline V gene has CDR1 SEHNR and CDR2 FQNEAQ (reference sequence). The V segment lost 3 bases and the J segment 4 bases; nucleotides outside the gene matches: 11.

The V call is TRBV9, the J call TRBJ2-2; 7 nucleotides match TRBD1. Per the germline V gene, CDR1 is SGDLS and CDR2 is YYNGEE. With V trimmed by 2 bases and J by 4 bases, 8 bases remained unmatched. CDR3 size: 16 residues. The CDR3 sequence is CASSVTGAPGTGELFF. The CDR3 DNA sequence: TGTGCCAGCAGCGTCACAGGGGCGCCGGGCACCGGGGAGCTGTTTTTT.

DNA of the CDR3: TGTGCCAGCAGCTTGTTAAGGGGCGCCTTTAACTATGGCTACACCTTC. Its translation is CASSLLRGAFNYGYTF. The chain employs TRBV5-6 and TRBJ1-2; maybe TRBD1 (5 bases). Looked up from germline, CDR1 is SGHDT and CDR2 is YYEEEE. V lost 1 base to trimming and J lost 1 base, with 14 bases between them. The CDR3 is 16 residues long.

The chain couples TRBV4-2 to TRBJ2-7; 8 positions match TRBD2. With V trimmed by 0 bases and J by 5 bases, 6 bases remained unmatched. Germline V lookup: CDR1 LGHNA, CDR2 YNFKEQ. CDR3 length equals 15 residues. The CDR3 region has the DNA TGTGCCAGCAGCCAAGAGGAGCGGGGGCTGGACGAGCAGTACTTC. Amino acids: CASSQEERGLDEQYF.

This chain links TRBV29-1 with TRBJ2-7, with 8 bases aligning to TRBD1. The germline V gene encodes CDR1 SQVTM and CDR2 ANQGSEA. The V segment lost 7 bases and the J segment 2 bases; nucleotides outside the gene matches: 7. This CDR3 has 13 amino acids. The CDR3 loop is CSAMGQATYEQYF. The CDR3 nucleotides read TGCAGCGCCATGGGACAGGCAACCTACGAGCAGTACTTC.

The chain links TRBV7-8 to TRBJ2-7; D ambiguous. V lost 2 bases, J lost 2 bases, and 10 bases lay in between. The CDR3 loop spans 14 amino acids. Germline V gives CDR1 SGHVS, CDR2 FQNEAQ. The CDR3 nucleotides read TGTGCCAGCAGCTTAATAAGCGAAGCCTACGAGCAGTACTTC. Amino acid sequence: CASSLISEAYEQYF.

The chain couples TRBV6-4 to TRBJ1-6; D unresolved. This CDR3 contains 18 residues. V gave up 7 bases and J gave up 0 bases, with 19 bases separating them. Per the germline V gene, CDR1 is MRHNA and CDR2 is SNTAGT. The CDR3 reads CASKDRMGGSSYNSPLHF. CDR3 sequence (DNA): TGTGCCAGCAAGGACCGTATGGGCGGGAGCTCCTATAATTCACCCCTCCACTTT.

The CDR3 spells CASSLRQGMPPLHF. CDR3 coding DNA: TGTGCCAGCAGCTTACGACAGGGGATGCCACCCCTCCACTTT. The V call is TRBV5-6, the J call TRBJ1-6, with 8 positions matching TRBD1. CDR1 is SGHDT, CDR2 YYEEEE, per germline. The CDR3 extends over 14 amino acids. V shed 2 bases and J 11 bases; nucleotides not matched to a gene: 6. Full variable domain (missing parts from reference TRBV5-6 and TRBJ1-6): DAGVTQSPTHLIKTRGQQVTLRCSPKSGHDTVSWYQQALGQGPQFIFQYYEEEERQRGNFPDRFSGHQFPNYSSELNVNALLLGDSALYLCASSLRQGMPPLHFGNGTRLTVT.

V is TRBV24-1 and J is TRBJ2-2; 7 bases match TRBD1. Germline V gene data show CDR1 as KGHDR and CDR2 as SFDVKD. This CDR3 has 14 residues. V lost 9 bases and J lost 6; bases outside the gene matches: 9. Written as DNA, the CDR3 is TGTGCCACCGTTTCCAATGACAGGGCCGGGGAGCTGTTTTTT. It encodes CATVSNDRAGELFF.

The chain employs TRBV11-2 and TRBJ2-5, with TRBD1 matching over 12 bases. CDR3 length: 18 residues. Trimming cost V 5 bases and J 2 bases; bases outside gene matches: 12. Germline V gene sequence: CDR1 SGHAT, CDR2 FQNNGV. The CDR3 sequence is CASSQGTGGLIPQETQYF. As DNA, the CDR3 is TGTGCCAGCAGCCAAGGGACAGGGGGCTTAATACCTCAAGAGACCCAGTACTTC.

The chain combines TRBV10-1 with TRBJ2-7, with D perhaps TRBD2 (6 bases). The V end lost 2 bases, the J end lost 4 bases, and 9 bases lay between the germline ends. There are 13 residues in the CDR3. CDR1 WNHNN and CDR2 SYGVQD come from the germline V gene (reference sequence). The CDR3 loop reads CASSEAGRYEQYF. The DNA of the CDR3 is TGCGCCAGCAGTGAGGCAGGGAGGTACGAGCAGTACTTC.

The V and J genes are TRBV10-2 and TRBJ1-5, with D unresolved. The CDR3 totals 12 residues. The germline CDR1 and CDR2 sequences are WSHSY and SAAADI. Trimming removed 4 bases from V and 3 bases from J, with 4 bases in between. CDR3 sequence: CASSVANQPQHF. As DNA, the CDR3 is TGCGCCAGCAGTGTAGCCAATCAGCCCCAGCATTTT.

This clone was counted a single time. The chain couples TRBV30 to TRBJ2-3; D not certain. There are 15 residues in the CDR3. The V end lost 1 base, the J end lost 2 bases, and 13 bases lay between the germline ends. Germline V gives CDR1 GTSNPN, CDR2 SVGIG (reference sequence). CDR3 nucleotide sequence: TGTGCCTGGAGTGATCGACACCTCATCACAGATACGCAGTATTTT. Translating it yields CAWSDRHLITDTQYF.

The genes are TRBV9 and TRBJ2-3; D might be TRBD1 (6 bases). This CDR3 spans 16 amino acids. Germline V gene data show CDR1 as SGDLS and CDR2 as YYNGEE. V gave up 1 base and J gave up 0 bases, with 12 bases separating them. The CDR3 region has the DNA TGTGCCAGCAGCGTACTCCGGGACACTAGCACAGATACGCAGTATTTT. Translated, it gives CASSVLRDTSTDTQYF.

This clone has only a few counts. This sequence joins TRBV30 and TRBJ1-2; D might be TRBD1 (5 bases). CDR1 is GTSNPN and CDR2 is SVGIG in the germline V gene (reference sequence). V lost 4 bases, J lost 3 bases, and 15 bases lay in between. This CDR3 has 14 residues. This CDR3 reads CAWKPFTGDYGYTF. CDR3 coding DNA: TGTGCCTGGAAACCCTTTACAGGAGACTATGGCTACACCTTC.

J is TRBJ1-2 and V is TRBV5-4; unclear D gene. The germline V and J ends were trimmed by 9 bases and 0 bases, with 15 bases remaining between them. The CDR3 has 14 residues. Germline V CDR1 and CDR2: SGHNT, YYREEE (reference sequence). The CDR3 is CATMDVGANYGYTF. CDR3 nucleotides: TGTGCCACGATGGATGTGGGAGCTAACTATGGCTACACCTTC.

The V and J genes are TRBV6-1 and TRBJ1-2; TRBD1 aligns across 9 bases. This CDR3 is built from 15 residues. Trimming cost V 3 bases and J 4 bases; bases outside gene matches: 6. CDR1 MNHNS and CDR2 SASEGT come from the germline V gene. The CDR3 is CASSEGTGRTYGYTF. The CDR3 bases are TGTGCCAGCAGTGAGGGGACAGGGAGGACCTATGGCTACACCTTC.

The chain joins TRBV15 to TRBJ1-5, with D hard to call. V gave up 2 bases and J gave up 5 bases, with 10 bases separating them. CDR1 and CDR2 (germline): LNHNV, YYDKDF (reference sequence). This CDR3 has 14 residues. The CDR3 is CATSRNDKYQPQHF. The CDR3 region has the DNA TGTGCCACCAGCAGAAACGACAAGTATCAGCCCCAGCATTTT. The variable domain in full, completed from reference TRBV15 and TRBJ1-5, reads DAMVIQNPRYQVTQFGKPVTLSCSQTLNHNVMYWYQQKSSQAPKLLFHYYDKDFNNEADTPDNFQSRRPNTSFCFLDIRSPGLGDTAMYLCATSRNDKYQPQHFGDGTRLSIL.

The gene calls are TRBV5-1 and TRBJ1-1; D might be TRBD1 (5 bases). The CDR3 totals 18 residues. CDR1 and CDR2 from the germline V gene are SGHRS and YFSETQ. Trimming took 4 bases from V and 3 from J, leaving 25 bases between them. In DNA form, the CDR3 reads TGCGCCAGCAGCCCTGGCCCGGCGGGGCGATTTAGAGACACTGAAGCTTTCTTT. It codes for CASSPGPAGRFRDTEAFF.

The chain uses TRBV10-3 and TRBJ2-3; maybe TRBD2 (5 bases). The CDR3 extends over 15 amino acids. The V gene's germline CDR1 is ENHRY and CDR2 SYGVKD. Trimming shortened V by 3 bases and J by 1 base, and 11 bases separated the two germline ends. DNA for the CDR3: TGTGCCATCAGTGATGAGGGTTGGGGCACAGATACGCAGTATTTT. It yields the protein CAISDEGWGTDTQYF.

The rearrangement uses TRBV5-6 and TRBJ1-1, with 9 bases fitting TRBD1. The CDR3 extends over 17 amino acids. The ends lost 3 bases at V and 0 bases at J; junction bases unmatched: 9. CDR1 and CDR2 from the germline V gene are SGHDT and YYEEEE. CDR3 in amino acids: CASSSLTGGVMNTEAFF. The CDR3 DNA reads TGTGCCAGCAGCTCCCTGACAGGGGGAGTAATGAACACTGAAGCTTTCTTT.

V is TRBV2 and J is TRBJ1-6; D uncertain. Germline V CDR1 and CDR2: SNHLY, FYNNEI. The CDR3 runs to 18 residues. V lost 4 bases to trimming and J lost 5 bases, with 21 bases between them. This CDR3 is CASSAEAYRHNNNSPLHF. The CDR3 bases are TGTGCCAGCAGTGCAGAAGCCTACCGACATAATAATAATTCACCCCTCCACTTT.

The chain joins TRBV7-3 to TRBJ2-2; D remains ambiguous. Germline lookup yields CDR1 SGHTA and CDR2 FQGTGA. The CDR3 is 14 residues long. Trimming pared 5 bases from V and 1 base from J, leaving 8 bases between. This CDR3 is CASSPTKNTGELFF. CDR3 nucleotide sequence: TGTGCCAGCAGCCCCACAAAGAACACCGGGGAGCTGTTTTTT.